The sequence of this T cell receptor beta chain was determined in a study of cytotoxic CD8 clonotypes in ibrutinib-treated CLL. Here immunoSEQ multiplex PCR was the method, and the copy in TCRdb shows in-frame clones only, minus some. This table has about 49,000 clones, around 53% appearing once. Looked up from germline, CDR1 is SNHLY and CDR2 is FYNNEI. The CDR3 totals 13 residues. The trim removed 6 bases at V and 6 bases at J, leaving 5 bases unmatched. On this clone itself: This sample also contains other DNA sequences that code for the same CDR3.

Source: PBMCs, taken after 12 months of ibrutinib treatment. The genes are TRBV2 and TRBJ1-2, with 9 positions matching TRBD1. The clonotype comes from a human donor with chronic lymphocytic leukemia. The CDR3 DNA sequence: TGTGCCAGCAGAGGGGACAGGGCTGATGGCTACACCTTC. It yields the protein CASRGDRADGYTF.